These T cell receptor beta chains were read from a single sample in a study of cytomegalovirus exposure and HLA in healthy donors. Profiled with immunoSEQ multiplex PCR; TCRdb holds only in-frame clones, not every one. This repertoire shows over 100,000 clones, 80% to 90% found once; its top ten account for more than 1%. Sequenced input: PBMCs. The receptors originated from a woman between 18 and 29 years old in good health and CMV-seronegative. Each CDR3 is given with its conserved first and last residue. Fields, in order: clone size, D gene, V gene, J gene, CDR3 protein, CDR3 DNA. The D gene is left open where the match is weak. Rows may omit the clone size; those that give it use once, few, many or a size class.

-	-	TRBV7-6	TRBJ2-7	CASSLGFGAYEQYF	TGTGCCAGCAGCTTAGGGTTCGGGGCCTACGAGCAGTACTTC
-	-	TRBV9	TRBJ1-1	CASSPKHGSGTEAFF	TGTGCCAGCAGCCCCAAACACGGATCGGGAACTGAAGCTTTCTTT
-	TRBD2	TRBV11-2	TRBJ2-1	CASSFRLAGGPYEQFF	TGTGCCAGCAGCTTTAGACTAGCGGGGGGGCCCTATGAGCAGTTCTTC
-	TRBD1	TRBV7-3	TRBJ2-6	CASSALTGASGANVLTF	TGTGCCAGCAGCGCCCTCACAGGGGCCTCTGGGGCCAACGTCCTGACTTTC
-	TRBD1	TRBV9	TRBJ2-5	CASSVEGAVERTQYF	TGTGCCAGCAGCGTAGAGGGGGCGGTGGAACGGACCCAGTACTTC
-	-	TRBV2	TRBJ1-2	CASSAVQTYGYTF	TGTGCCAGCAGTGCGGTCCAGACTTATGGCTACACCTTC
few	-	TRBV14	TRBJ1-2	CASTSGLGYGYTF	TGTGCCAGCACCTCAGGGTTAGGTTATGGCTACACCTTC
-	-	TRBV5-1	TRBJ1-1	CASSSDRMDTEAFF	TGCGCCAGCAGCTCGGACAGAATGGACACTGAAGCTTTCTTT
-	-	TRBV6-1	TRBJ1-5	CASSDPVQPQHF	TGTGCCAGCAGTGACCCTGTTCAGCCCCAGCATTTT
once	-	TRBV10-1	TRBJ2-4	CASSERRDGNIQYF	TGCGCCAGCAGTGAGAGGAGGGACGGAAACATTCAGTACTTC
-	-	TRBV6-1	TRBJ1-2	CASSQGFGYTF	TGTGCCAGCAGCCAGGGGTTTGGCTACACCTTC
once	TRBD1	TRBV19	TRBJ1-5	CASSIIRDRNQPQHF	TGTGCCAGTAGTATCATCCGGGACAGGAATCAGCCCCAGCATTTT
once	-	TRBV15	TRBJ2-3	CATLPRVGRSPTDTQYF	TGTGCCACCCTCCCTCGGGTAGGGAGGTCTCCCACAGATACGCAGTATTTT
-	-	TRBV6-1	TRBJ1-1	CASSDRGRNTEAFF	TGTGCCAGCAGTGACAGGGGAAGGAACACTGAAGCTTTCTTT
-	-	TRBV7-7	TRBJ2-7	CASSLQLGASYEQYF	TGTGCTAGCAGCTTACAACTGGGCGCGTCCTACGAGCAGTACTTC
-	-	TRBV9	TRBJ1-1	CASSVGQFSEAFF	TGTGCCAGCAGCGTAGGACAGTTTTCTGAAGCTTTCTTT
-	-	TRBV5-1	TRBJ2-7	CASSLAGQTYEQYF	TGCGCCAGCAGCTTAGCCGGACAAACCTACGAGCAGTACTTC
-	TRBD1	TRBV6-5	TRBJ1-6	CATAWDSQVRTALHF	TGTGCCACCGCCTGGGACAGTCAGGTCCGTACGGCCCTCCACTTT
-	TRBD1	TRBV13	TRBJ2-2	CASSSEGQPNTGELFF	TGTGCCAGCAGCTCAGAGGGACAGCCGAACACCGGGGAGCTGTTTTTT
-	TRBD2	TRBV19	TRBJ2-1	CASSTYLGLAGGNEQFF	TGTGCCAGTAGTACCTACCTAGGACTAGCGGGGGGCAATGAGCAGTTCTTC